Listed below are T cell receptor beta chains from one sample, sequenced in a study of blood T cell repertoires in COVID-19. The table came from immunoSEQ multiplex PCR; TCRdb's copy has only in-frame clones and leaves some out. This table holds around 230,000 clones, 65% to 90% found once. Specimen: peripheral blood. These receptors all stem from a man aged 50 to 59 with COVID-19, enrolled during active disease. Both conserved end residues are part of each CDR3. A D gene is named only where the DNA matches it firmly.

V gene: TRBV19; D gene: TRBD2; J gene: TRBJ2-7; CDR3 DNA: TGTGCCAGTAGTATCGGACTAGCGGAATTCTACGAGCAGTACTTC; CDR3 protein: CASSIGLAEFYEQYF
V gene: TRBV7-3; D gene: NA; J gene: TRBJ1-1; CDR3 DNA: TGTGCCAGCAGCTTAAACGGGGAGGGGACTGAAGCTTTCTTT; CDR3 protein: CASSLNGEGTEAFF
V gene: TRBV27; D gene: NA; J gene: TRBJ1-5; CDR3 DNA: TGTGCCAGCAGTTTATTGACGGGGAATCAGCCCCAGCATTTT; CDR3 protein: CASSLLTGNQPQHF
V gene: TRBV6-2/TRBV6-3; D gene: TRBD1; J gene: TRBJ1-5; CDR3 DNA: TGTGCCAGCAGCAACAGGGGGCTCCTTGGGAGGGGTATTAGCAATCAGCCCCAGCATTTT; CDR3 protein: CASSNRGLLGRGISNQPQHF
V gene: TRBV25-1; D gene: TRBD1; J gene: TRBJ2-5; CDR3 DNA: TGTGCCAGCACCATCCTGACAGGGCCCCAAGAGACCCAGTACTTC; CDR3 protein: CASTILTGPQETQYF
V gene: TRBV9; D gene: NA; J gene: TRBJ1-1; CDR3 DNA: TGTGCCAGCAGCCCGCAGGTTACAGCAACGAACACTGAAGCTTTCTTT; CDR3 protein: CASSPQVTATNTEAFF
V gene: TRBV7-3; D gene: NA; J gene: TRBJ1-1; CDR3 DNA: TGTGCCAGCAGCTTAGGTTCAGGAGGGAACACTGAAGCTTTCTTT; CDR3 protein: CASSLGSGGNTEAFF
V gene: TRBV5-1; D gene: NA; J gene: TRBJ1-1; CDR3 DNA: TGCGCCAGCAGCCTGGCCGGGTCGTGGACTGAAGCTTTCTTT; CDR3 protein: CASSLAGSWTEAFF
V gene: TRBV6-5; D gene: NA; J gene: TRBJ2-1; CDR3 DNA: TGTGCCAGCATCCCAACAGCGGCTTCGAACAATGAGCAGTTCTTC; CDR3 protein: CASIPTAASNNEQFF
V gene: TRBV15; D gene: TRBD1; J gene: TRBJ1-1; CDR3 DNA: TGTGCCATCAGGGGGGACATGAACACTGAAGCTTTCTTT; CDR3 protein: CAIRGDMNTEAFF
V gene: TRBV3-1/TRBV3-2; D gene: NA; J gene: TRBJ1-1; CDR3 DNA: TGTGCCAGCAGTCCAATGGGCACAGGCACTGAAGCTTTCTTT; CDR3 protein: CASSPMGTGTEAFF
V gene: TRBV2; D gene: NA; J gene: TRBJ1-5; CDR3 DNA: TGTGCCAGCAGTCAAAGACAGGTTGGGAATAGCAATCAGCCCCAGCATTTT; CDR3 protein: CASSQRQVGNSNQPQHF
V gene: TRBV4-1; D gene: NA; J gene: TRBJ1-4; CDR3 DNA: TGCGCCAGCCGTAGCGCAACTAATGAAAAACTGTTTTTT; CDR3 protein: CASRSATNEKLFF